Given below is one T cell receptor (beta chain) in context. V shed 4 bases and J 3 bases; nucleotides not matched to a gene: 3. This CDR3 is built from 13 residues. Per the germline V gene, CDR1 is SQVTM and CDR2 is ANQGSEA. These data originate in a study of blood T cell repertoires in COVID-19. Assay used: immunoSEQ multiplex PCR; TCRdb lists only in-frame clones, some missing. There are a few hundred thousand clones in the sample; roughly 90% occur only once, and 2% to 2.5% lies in the top ten. The origin of this receptor is a woman in her forties or fifties who had recovered from COVID-19. Material for sequencing was peripheral blood. V and J are TRBV29-1 and TRBJ1-5; 7 bases are a match to TRBD1. The CDR3 here is CSVATGDNQPQHF. DNA of the CDR3: TGCAGCGTTGCCACAGGGGACAATCAGCCCCAGCATTTT.